Here is one T cell receptor beta chain with its context. What it recognizes is unknown. Libraries were prepared by immunoSEQ multiplex PCR; TCRdb keeps only in-frame clonotypes and omits some of them. The data contain 1,400,000 or so clones, about 98.5% of them singletons. This sample stems from a study of shared clonotypes between healthy human individuals. Overall study findings and caveats: Larger estimated richness was generally recorded for naive subsets relative to memory subsets. The researchers took only blood, and tissue repertoires probably look different. Among a few donors, roughly 5% of naive CD4 clonotypes were found in common.

Germline V gene data show CDR1 as SNHLY and CDR2 as FYNNEI. The CDR3 totals 16 residues. J lost 0 bases, V lost 5 bases, and 5 bases had no gene match. This clonotype was sampled from a man aged 25-45 years in good health. The chain joins TRBV2 to TRBJ1-4, with 8 nucleotides matching TRBD1. Sequencing input: naive CD4+ T cells sorted from blood. Subset in this sample: CD45RA+ positively selected. CDR3 protein: CASSHRGTATNEKLFF. The CDR3 DNA sequence: TGTGCCAGCAGTCACAGGGGGACTGCAACTAATGAAAAACTGTTTTTT.